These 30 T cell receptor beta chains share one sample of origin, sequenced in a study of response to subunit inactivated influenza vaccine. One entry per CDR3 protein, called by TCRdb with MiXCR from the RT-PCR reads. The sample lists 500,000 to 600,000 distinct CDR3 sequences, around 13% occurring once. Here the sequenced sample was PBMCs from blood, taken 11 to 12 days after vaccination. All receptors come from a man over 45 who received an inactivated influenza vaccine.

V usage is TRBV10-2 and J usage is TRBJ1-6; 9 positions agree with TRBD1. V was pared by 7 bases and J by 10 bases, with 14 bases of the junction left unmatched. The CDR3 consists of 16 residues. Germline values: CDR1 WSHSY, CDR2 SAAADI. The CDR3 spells CASNPMRGTGSSPLHF. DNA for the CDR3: TGCGCCAGCAACCCGATGAGGGGGACAGGGTCATCACCCCTCCACTTT.

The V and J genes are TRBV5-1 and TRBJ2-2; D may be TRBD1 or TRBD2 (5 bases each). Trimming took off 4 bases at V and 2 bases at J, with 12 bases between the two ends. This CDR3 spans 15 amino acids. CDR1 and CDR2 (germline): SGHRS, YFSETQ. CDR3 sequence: CASSPWGTNTGELFF. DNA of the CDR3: TGCGCCAGCAGCCCTTGGGGGACCAACACCGGGGAGCTGTTTTTT.

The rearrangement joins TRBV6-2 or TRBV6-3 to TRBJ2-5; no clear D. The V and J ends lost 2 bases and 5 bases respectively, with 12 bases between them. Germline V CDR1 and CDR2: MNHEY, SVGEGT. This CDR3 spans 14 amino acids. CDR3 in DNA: TGTGCCAGCAGTTACGTAGGCTTGTATGAGACCCAGTACTTC. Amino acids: CASSYVGLYETQYF.

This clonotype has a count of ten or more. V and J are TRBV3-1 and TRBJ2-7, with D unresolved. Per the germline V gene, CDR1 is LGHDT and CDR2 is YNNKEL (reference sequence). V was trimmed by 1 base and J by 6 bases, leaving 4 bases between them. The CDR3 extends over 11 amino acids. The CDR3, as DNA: TGTGCCAGCAGCCAAGCGGGCGAGCAGTACTTC. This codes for CASSQAGEQYF.

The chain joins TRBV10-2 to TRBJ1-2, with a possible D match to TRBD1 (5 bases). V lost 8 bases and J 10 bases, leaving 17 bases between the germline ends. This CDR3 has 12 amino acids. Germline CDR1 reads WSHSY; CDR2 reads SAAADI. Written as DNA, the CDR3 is TGCGCCAGCTATACAGGTGCTATGTTCTACACCTTC. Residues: CASYTGAMFYTF.

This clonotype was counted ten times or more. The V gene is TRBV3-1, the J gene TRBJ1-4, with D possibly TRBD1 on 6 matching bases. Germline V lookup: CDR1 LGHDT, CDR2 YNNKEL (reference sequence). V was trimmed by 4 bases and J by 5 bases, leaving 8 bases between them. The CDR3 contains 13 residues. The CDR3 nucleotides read TGTGCCAGCAGCCTACAGGGAAATGAAAAACTGTTTTTT. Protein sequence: CASSLQGNEKLFF.

CDR3 sequence reads: CASSEGASGRIEQFF. As DNA, the CDR3 is TGCGCCAGCAGCGAGGGTGCTAGCGGGAGGATTGAGCAGTTCTTC. This rearrangement joins TRBV5-1 to TRBJ2-1, with TRBD2 matching 11 bases. Germline assignment: CDR1 SGHRS and CDR2 YFSETQ. The junction had 9 bases not matched to a gene; V was cut back by 4 bases and J by 9 bases. The length of the CDR3 is 15 residues.

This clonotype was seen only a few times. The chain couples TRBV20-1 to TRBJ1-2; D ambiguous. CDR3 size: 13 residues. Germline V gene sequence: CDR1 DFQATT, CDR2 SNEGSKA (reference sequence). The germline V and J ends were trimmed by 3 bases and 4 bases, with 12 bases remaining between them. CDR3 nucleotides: TGCAGTGCTAGTCTCGCGGGTCGCTATGGCTACACCTTC. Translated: CSASLAGRYGYTF.

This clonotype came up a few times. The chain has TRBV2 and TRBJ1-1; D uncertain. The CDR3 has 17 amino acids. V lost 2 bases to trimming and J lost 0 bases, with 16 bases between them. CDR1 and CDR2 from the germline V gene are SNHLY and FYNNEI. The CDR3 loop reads CASSEYTLGSMNTEAFF. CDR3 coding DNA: TGTGCCAGCAGTGAATACACGTTAGGCAGCATGAACACTGAAGCTTTCTTT.

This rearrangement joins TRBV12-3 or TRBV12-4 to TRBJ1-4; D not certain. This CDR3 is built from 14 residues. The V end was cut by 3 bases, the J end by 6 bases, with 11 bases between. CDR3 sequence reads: CASSFPRVDEKLFF. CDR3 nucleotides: TGTGCCAGCAGTTTTCCTCGGGTGGATGAAAAACTGTTTTTT.

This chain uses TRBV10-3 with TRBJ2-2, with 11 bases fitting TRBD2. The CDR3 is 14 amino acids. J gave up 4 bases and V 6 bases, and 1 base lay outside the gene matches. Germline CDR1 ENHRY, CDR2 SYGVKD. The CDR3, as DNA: TGTGCCATCAGGGGACTAGCGGTCACCGGGGAGCTGTTTTTT. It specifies CAIRGLAVTGELFF.

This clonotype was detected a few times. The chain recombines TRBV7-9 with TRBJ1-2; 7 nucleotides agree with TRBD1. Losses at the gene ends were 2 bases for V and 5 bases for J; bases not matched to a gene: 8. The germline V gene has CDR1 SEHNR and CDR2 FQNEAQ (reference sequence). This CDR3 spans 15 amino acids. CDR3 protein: CASSLKRDRNYGYTF. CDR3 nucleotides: TGTGCCAGCAGCTTAAAACGGGACAGAAATTATGGCTACACCTTC.

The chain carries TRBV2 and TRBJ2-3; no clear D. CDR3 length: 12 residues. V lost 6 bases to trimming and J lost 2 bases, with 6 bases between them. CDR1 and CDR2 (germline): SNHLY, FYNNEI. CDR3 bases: TGTGCCAGCAGGACCATCACAGATACGCAGTATTTT. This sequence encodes CASRTITDTQYF.

CDR3 sequence (DNA): TGCGCCAGCAGCTGGGGGGCAGGGCAAGAGACCCAGTACTTC. Its translation is CASSWGAGQETQYF. The gene calls are TRBV5-1 and TRBJ2-5; the D gene could be TRBD1 or TRBD2 (6 bases each). The CDR3 totals 14 residues. Germline V gene sequence: CDR1 SGHRS, CDR2 YFSETQ. The germline V and J ends were trimmed by 3 bases and 2 bases, with 11 bases remaining between them.

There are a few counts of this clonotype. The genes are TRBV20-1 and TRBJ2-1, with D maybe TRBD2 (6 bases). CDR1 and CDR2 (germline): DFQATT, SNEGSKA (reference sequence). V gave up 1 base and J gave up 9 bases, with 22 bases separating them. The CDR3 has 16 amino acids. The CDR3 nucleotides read TGCAGTGCTAGAGTGGGACTCCCGCAAAACCGCGTTGAGCAGTTCTTC. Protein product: CSARVGLPQNRVEQFF.

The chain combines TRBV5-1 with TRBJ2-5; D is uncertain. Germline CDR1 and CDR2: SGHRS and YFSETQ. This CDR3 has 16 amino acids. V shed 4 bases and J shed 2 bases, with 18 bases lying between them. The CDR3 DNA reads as TGCGCCAGCAGCACCAATCCTGGACGTCAACAAGAGACCCAGTACTTC. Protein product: CASSTNPGRQQETQYF.

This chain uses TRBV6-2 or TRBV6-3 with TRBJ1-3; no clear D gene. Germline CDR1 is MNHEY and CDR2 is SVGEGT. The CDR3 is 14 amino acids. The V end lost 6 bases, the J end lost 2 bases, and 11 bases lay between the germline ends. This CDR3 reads CASRADRTGNTIYF. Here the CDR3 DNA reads TGTGCCAGCAGGGCCGACCGGACTGGAAACACCATATATTTT.

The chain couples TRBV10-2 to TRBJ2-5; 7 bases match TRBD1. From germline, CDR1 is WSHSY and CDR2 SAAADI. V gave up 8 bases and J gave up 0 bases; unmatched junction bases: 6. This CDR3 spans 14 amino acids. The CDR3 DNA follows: TGCGCCAGCGGCCCCGGGACAGACCAAGAGACCCAGTACTTC. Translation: CASGPGTDQETQYF.

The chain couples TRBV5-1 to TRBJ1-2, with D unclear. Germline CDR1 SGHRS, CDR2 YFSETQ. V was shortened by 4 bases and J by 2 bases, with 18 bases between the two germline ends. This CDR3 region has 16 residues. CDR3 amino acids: CASSPDRIPENYGYTF. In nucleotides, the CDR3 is TGCGCCAGCAGCCCAGACCGGATCCCAGAAAACTATGGCTACACCTTC.

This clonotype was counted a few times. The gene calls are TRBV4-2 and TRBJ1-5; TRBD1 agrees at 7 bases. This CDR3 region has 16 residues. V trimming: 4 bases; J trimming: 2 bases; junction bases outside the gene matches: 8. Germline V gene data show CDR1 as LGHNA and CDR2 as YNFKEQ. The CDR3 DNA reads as TGTGCCAGCAGCCTCGAGTCCGACAGGGGCAATCAGCCCCAGCATTTT. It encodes CASSLESDRGNQPQHF.

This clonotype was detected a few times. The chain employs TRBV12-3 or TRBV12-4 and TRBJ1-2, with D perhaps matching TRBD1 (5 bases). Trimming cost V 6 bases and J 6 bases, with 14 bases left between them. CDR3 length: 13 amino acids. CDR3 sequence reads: CASRPGGSDGYTF. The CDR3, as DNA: TGTGCCAGCAGGCCCGGGGGAAGCGATGGCTACACCTTC.

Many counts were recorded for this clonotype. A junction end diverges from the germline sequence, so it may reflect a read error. The CDR3 bases are TGTGCCAGCAGACCGGGCAGCACAGATACGCAGTATTTT. It is translated as CASRPGSTDTQYF. This chain uses TRBV5-1 with TRBJ2-3; D uncertain. This CDR3 region has 13 residues. The germline gives CDR1 SGHRS, CDR2 YFSETQ.

The DNA of the CDR3 is TGTGCCAGCTTAAAGGGCTATTCCTACAATGAGCAGTTCTTC. Protein product: CASLKGYSYNEQFF. The chain carries TRBV6-1 and TRBJ2-1; no clear D. V lost 8 bases to trimming and J lost 1 base, with 12 bases between them. The CDR3 spans 14 residues. The germline gives CDR1 MNHNS, CDR2 SASEGT.

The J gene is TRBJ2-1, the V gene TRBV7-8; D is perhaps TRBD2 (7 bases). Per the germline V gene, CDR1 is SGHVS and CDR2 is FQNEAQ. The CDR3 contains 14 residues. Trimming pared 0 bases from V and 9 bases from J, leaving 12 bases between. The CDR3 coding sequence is TGTGCCAGCAGCTTAGCGGGGGGGCAGGTTGAGCAGTTCTTC. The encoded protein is CASSLAGGQVEQFF.

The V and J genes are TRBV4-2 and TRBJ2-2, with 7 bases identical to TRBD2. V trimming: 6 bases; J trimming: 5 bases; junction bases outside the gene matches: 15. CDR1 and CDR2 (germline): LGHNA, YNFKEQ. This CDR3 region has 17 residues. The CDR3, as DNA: TGTGCCAGCAGTATGGAAGCGGGGCGATCAGCGACCGGGGAGCTGTTTTTT. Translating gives CASSMEAGRSATGELFF.

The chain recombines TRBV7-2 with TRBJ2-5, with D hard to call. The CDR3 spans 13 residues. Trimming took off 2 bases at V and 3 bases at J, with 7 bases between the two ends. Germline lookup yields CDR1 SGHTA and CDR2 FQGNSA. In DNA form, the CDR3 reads TGTGCCAGCAGCTTAAACCCCAAAGAGACCCAGTACTTC. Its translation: CASSLNPKETQYF.

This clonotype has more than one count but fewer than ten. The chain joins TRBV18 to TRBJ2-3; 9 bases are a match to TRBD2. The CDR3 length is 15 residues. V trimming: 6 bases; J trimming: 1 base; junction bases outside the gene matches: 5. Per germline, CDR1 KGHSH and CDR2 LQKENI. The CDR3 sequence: CASSRVAGGTDTQYF. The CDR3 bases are TGTGCCAGCTCCCGCGTAGCGGGAGGCACAGATACGCAGTATTTT. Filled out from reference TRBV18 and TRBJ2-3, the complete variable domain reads NAGVMQNPRHLVRRRGQEARLRCSPMKGHSHVYWYRQLPEEGLKFMVYLQKENIIDESGMPKERFSAEFPKEGPSILRIQQVVRGDSAAYFCASSRVAGGTDTQYFGPGTRLTVL.

The CDR3 protein is CASSSAPKETQYF. The CDR3 nucleotides are TGTGCCAGCAGCTCCGCCCCCAAAGAGACCCAGTACTTC. The chain has TRBV5-4 and TRBJ2-5; D ambiguous. There are 13 residues in the CDR3. Germline CDR1 reads SGHNT; CDR2 reads YYREEE (reference sequence). V was pared by 3 bases and J by 3 bases, with 9 bases between.

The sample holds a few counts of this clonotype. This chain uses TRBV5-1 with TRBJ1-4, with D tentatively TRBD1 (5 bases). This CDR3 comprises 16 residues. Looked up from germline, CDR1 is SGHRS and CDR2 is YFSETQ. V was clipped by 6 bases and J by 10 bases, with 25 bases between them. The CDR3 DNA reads TGCGCCAGCACCACACCGCCGGGTCTTGGTAGGGGAAAACTGTTTTTT. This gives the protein CASTTPPGLGRGKLFF.

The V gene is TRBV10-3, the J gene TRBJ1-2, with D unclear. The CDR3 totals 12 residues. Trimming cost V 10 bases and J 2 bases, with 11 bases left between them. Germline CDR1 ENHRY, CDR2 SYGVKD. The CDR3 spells CATSGPNYGYTF. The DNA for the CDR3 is TGTGCCACCTCGGGCCCCAACTATGGCTACACCTTC.